Here is one T cell receptor (beta chain) with its context. Here immunoSEQ multiplex PCR was the method, and the copy in TCRdb shows in-frame clones only, minus some. The table lists more than 450,000 clones, roughly 90% of them singletons. This specimen comes from a study of blood T cell repertoires in COVID-19. CDR3 size: 14 residues. Trimming cost V 3 bases and J 7 bases; bases outside gene matches: 4. Germline assignment: CDR1 SGDLS and CDR2 YYNGEE. Participants had their cohort set by participant-reported clinical history. The chain recombines TRBV9 with TRBJ1-4, with 9 bases fitting TRBD1. The sequenced material came from PBMCs or T cells enriched from blood (not recorded which). The TCR was taken from a young woman who had recovered from COVID-19. CDR3 coding DNA: TGTGCCAGCAGCGGACAGGGGGGTGGTGAAAAACTGTTTTTT. Translated: CASSGQGGGEKLFF.